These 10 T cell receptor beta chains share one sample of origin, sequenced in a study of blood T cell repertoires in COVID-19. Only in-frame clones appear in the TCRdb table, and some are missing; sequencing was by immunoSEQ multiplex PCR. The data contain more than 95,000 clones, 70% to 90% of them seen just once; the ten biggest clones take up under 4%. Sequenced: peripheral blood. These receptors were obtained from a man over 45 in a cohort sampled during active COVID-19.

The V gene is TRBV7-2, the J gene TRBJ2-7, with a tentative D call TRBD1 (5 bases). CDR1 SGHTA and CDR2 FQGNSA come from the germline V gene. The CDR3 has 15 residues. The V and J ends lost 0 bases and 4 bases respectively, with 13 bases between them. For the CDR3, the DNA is TGTGCCAGCAGCTTAGCTCCAGGGCCCGGTTACGAGCAGTACTTC. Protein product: CASSLAPGPGYEQYF.

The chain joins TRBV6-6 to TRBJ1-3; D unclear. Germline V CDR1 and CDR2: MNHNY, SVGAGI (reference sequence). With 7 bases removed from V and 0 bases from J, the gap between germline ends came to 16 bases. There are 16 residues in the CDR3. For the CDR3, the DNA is TGTGCCAGCACCTACGGACTTCTTAGCTCTGGAAACACCATATATTTT. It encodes CASTYGLLSSGNTIYF.

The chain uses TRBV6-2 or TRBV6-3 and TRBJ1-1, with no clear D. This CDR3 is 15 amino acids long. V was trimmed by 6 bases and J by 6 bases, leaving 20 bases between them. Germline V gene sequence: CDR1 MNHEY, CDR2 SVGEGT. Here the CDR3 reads CASSLLVGVGAEAFF. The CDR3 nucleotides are TGTGCCAGCAGCCTCCTCGTCGGGGTCGGCGCTGAAGCTTTCTTT.

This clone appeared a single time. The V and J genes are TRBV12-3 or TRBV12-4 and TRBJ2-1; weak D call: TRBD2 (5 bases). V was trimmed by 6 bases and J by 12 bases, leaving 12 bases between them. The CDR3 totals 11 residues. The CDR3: CASRHRAGQFF. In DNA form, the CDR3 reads TGTGCCAGCAGACATCGGGCGGGGCAGTTCTTC.

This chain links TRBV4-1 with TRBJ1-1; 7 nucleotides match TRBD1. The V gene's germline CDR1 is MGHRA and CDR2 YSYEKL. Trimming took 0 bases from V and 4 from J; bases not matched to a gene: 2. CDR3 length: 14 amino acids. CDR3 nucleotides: TGCGCCAGCAGCCAAGAAACAGGGGCCACTGAAGCTTTCTTT. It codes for CASSQETGATEAFF.

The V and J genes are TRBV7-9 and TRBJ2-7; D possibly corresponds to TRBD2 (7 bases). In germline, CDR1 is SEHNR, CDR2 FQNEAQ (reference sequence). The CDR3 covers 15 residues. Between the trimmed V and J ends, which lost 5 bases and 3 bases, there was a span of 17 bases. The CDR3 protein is CASSPLAGARYEQYF. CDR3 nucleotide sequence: TGTGCCAGCAGCCCTCTCGCGGGGGCCCGCTACGAGCAGTACTTC.

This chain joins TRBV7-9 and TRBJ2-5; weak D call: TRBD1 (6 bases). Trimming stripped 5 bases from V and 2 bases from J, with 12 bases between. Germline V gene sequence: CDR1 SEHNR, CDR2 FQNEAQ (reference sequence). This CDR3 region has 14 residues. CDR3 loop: CASSPDSKQETQYF. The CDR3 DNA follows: TGTGCCAGCAGCCCGGACAGTAAACAAGAGACCCAGTACTTC. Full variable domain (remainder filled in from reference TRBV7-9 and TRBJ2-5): DTGVSQNPRHKITKRGQNVTFRCDPISEHNRLYWYRQTLGQGPEFLTYFQNEAQLEKSRLLSDRFSAERPKGSFSTLEIQRTEQGDSAMYLCASSPDSKQETQYFGPGTRLLVL.

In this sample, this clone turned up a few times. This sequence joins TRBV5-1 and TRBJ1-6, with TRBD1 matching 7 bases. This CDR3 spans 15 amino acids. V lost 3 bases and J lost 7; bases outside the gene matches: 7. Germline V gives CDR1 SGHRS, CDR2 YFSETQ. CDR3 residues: CASSSRGQRNSPLHF. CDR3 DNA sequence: TGCGCCAGCAGCTCCCGGGGACAGCGAAATTCACCCCTCCACTTT.

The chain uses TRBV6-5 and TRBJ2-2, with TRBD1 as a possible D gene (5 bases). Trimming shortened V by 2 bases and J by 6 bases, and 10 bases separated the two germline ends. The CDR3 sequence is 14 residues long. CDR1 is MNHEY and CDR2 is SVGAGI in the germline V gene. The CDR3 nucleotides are TGTGCCAGCAGTTACGGGGCTAGGCCCGGGGAGCTGTTTTTT. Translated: CASSYGARPGELFF.

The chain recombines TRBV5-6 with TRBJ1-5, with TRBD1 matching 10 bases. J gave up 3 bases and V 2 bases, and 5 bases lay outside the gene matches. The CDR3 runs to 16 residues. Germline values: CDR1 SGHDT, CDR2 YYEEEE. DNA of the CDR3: TGTGCCAGCAGCTTCACGGACAGGGGGATCAATCAGCCCCAGCATTTT. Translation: CASSFTDRGINQPQHF.